This T cell receptor (beta chain) was documented in a study of OX40 agonist ivuxolimab in advanced cancers. Study details: At approximately 80% male, the cohort had a mean age of about 60 years, ranging from about 23 to 80.

With 5 bases removed from V and 3 bases from J, the gap between germline ends came to 14 bases. The CDR3 spans 14 residues. Germline V gene lookup returns CDR1 SGHVS and CDR2 FQNEAQ. Produced via immunoSEQ multiplex PCR; TCRdb's table is partial and in-frame only. The profile covers some 10,000 clones, with 70% to 80% appearing a single time and less than 50% taken by the ten largest. The sequenced sample was CD4+ or CD8+ T cells sorted from blood, obtained in a trial of the OX40 agonist ivuxolimab. The sequence derives from an adult with an advanced solid tumor such as melanoma, head and neck, liver or kidney cancer. The V and J genes are TRBV7-8 and TRBJ2-7, with a tentative D call TRBD1 (6 bases). DNA of the CDR3: TGTGCCAGCAGCCTAGGGACAACGGGCTACGAGCAGTACTTC. Residues: CASSLGTTGYEQYF. The whole variable domain, filled in from reference TRBV7-8 and TRBJ2-7, reads GAGVSQSPRYKVAKRGQDVALRCDPISGHVSLFWYQQALGQGPEFLTYFQNEAQLDKSGLPSDRFFAERPEGSVSTLKIQRTQQEDSAVYLCASSLGTTGYEQYFGPGTRLTVT.